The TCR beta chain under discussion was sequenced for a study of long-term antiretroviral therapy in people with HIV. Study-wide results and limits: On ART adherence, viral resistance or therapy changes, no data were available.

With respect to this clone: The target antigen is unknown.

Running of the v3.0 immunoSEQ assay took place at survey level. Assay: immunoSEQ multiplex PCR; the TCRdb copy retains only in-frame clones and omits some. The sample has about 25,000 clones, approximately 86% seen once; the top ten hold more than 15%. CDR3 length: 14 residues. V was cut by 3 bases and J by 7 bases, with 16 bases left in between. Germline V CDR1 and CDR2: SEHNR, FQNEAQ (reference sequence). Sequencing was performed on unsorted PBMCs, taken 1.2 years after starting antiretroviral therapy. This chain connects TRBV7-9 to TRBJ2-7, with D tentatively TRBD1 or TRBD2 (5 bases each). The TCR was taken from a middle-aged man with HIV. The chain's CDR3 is CASSFGTALLEQYF. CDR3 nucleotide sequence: TGTGCCAGCAGCTTCGGGACGGCCCTCTTGGAGCAGTACTTC.